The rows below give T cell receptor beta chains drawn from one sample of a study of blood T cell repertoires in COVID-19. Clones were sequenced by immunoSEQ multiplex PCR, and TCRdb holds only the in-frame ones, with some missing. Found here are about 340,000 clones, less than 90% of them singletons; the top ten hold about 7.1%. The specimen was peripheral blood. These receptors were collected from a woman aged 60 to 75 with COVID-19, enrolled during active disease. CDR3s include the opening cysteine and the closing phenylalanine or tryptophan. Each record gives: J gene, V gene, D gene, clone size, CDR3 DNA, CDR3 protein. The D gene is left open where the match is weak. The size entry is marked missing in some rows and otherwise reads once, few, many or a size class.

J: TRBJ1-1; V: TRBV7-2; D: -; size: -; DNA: TGTGCCAGCAGCCCACCGGACAGTTGGGGGCTCACTGAAGCTTTCTTT; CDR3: CASSPPDSWGLTEAFF
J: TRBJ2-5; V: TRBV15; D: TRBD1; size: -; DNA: TGTGCCACCAGCCTATCGGGACAGGGGAGGGAGACCCAGTACTTC; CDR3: CATSLSGQGRETQYF
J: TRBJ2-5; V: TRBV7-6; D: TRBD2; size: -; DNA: TGTGCCAGCAGCCCCGGGACTAGCAGCCAGACCCAGTACTTC; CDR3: CASSPGTSSQTQYF
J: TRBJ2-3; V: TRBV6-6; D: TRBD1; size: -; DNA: TGTGCCAGCAGCGGACAGGCCGGCGGTACGCAGTATTTT; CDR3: CASSGQAGGTQYF
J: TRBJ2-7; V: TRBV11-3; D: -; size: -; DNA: TGTGCCAGCAGCTTTGGCAGTTACGAGCAGTACTTC; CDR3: CASSFGSYEQYF
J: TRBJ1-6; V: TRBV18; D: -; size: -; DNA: TGTGCCAGCTGTCTGACAGCCAACGTTGGTTCACCCCTCCACTTT; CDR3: CASCLTANVGSPLHF
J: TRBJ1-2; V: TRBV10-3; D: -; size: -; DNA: TGTGCCATCAGTATCAGGGATACGGACTATGGCTACACCTTC; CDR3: CAISIRDTDYGYTF
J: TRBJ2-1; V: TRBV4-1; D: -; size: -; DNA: TGCGCCAGCAGCCAAGATATGGGCGGGGCGCGCTCCTACAATGAGCAGTTCTTC; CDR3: CASSQDMGGARSYNEQFF
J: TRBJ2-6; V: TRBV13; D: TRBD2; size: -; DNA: TGTGCCAGCAGCGAGGCGGGGGTCCCGAGCTCTGGGGCCAACGTCCTGACTTTC; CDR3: CASSEAGVPSSGANVLTF
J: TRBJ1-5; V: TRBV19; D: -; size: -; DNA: TGTGCCAGTACTCCGAGCGGGGGCCGGGGCAATCAGCCCCAGCATTTT; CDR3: CASTPSGGRGNQPQHF
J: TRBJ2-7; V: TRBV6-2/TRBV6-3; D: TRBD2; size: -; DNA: TGTGCCAGCAGTTACTCGATCACTAGCGGGAGCTACGAGCAGTACTTC; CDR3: CASSYSITSGSYEQYF
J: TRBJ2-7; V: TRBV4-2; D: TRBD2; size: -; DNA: TGTGCCAGCAGCCAAGGGGGACTAGCGGACTCCTACGAGCAGTACTTC; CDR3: CASSQGGLADSYEQYF
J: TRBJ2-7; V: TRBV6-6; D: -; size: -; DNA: TGTGCCAGCGGGCGGGACAGTCCATCCTACGAGCAGTACTTC; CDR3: CASGRDSPSYEQYF
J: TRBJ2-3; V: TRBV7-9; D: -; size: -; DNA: TGTGCCAGCGACACTAGCACAGATACGCAGTATTTT; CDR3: CASDTSTDTQYF
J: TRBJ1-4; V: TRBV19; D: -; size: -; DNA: TGTGCCAGTAGTAGACAGGAGAACTTTAATGAAAAACTGTTTTTT; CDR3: CASSRQENFNEKLFF
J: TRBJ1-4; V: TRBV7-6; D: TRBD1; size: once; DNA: TGTGCCAGCAGCCTACAGGGGAATGAAAAACTGTTTTTT; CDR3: CASSLQGNEKLFF
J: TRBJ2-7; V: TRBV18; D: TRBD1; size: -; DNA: TGTGCCAGCTCGGGCCAGGGGGCCGACCTAGGGGACGAGCAGTACTTC; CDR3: CASSGQGADLGDEQYF
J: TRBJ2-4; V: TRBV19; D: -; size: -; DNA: TGTGCCAGTATTAACAGGGACATTCAGTACTTC; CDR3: CASINRDIQYF